Listed below are T cell receptor beta chains from one sample, sequenced in a study of identical twins. TCRdb re-called the 5' RACE reads through MiXCR, storing one row per CDR3 protein. Here the sample spans some 500,000 distinct CDR3 sequences, 14% being singletons. The same data also contributed to another study, on yellow fever vaccine responses in identical twins.

The source material was CD4+ T cells sorted from blood. These receptors came from a woman aged 18-35 years in good health. The CDR3 runs from the conserved cysteine through the conserved F or W. The D gene is left open where the match is weak. A clone size is listed for some rows: how often the clone was seen (once, few, many), or a class if it is expanded.

V gene	clone size	J gene	D gene	CDR3 DNA	CDR3 protein
TRBV2	-	TRBJ2-5	-	TGTGCCAGCATGTACCAAGAGACCCAGTACTTC	CASMYQETQYF
TRBV7-2	-	TRBJ2-2	-	TGTGCCAGCAACCCGGGACATAACGGGGAGCTGTTTTTT	CASNPGHNGELFF
TRBV6-1	many	TRBJ2-2	-	TGTGCCAGCAGAAATGTGTGGCAACAGAACACCGGGGAGCTGTTTTTT	CASRNVWQQNTGELFF
TRBV5-1	few	TRBJ2-7	-	TGCGCCAGCAGCAAAAATCAGGGGAGGGAGCAGTACTTC	CASSKNQGREQYF
TRBV24-1	-	TRBJ2-2	-	TGTGCCACCAGTGACCCCGGTACCGGGGAGCTGTTTTTT	CATSDPGTGELFF
TRBV6-5	few	TRBJ1-2	-	TGTGCCAGCAGTTACTCGGTGCCTCACCAGAACTATGGCTACACCTTC	CASSYSVPHQNYGYTF
TRBV3-1	-	TRBJ2-5	TRBD2	TGTGCCAGCAGCCAACAAGGAGGGGAGGGAGAGACCCAGTACTTC	CASSQQGGEGETQYF
TRBV7-2	-	TRBJ2-3	-	TGTGCCAGCAGCTTAGCCGTCCCCCCAGGGGCAGATACGCAGTATTTT	CASSLAVPPGADTQYF
TRBV5-1	-	TRBJ2-7	-	TGCGCCAGCAGCTTGGGCGAGAAATTCACCTACGAGCAGTACTTC	CASSLGEKFTYEQYF
TRBV9	-	TRBJ1-4	-	TGTGCCAGCAGCGTAAAGGACCGGGGAAAACTGTTTTTT	CASSVKDRGKLFF
TRBV7-8	-	TRBJ1-4	TRBD1	TGTGCCAGCAGCCCGTTGGGACAGCTTAATGAAAAACTGTTTTTT	CASSPLGQLNEKLFF
TRBV15	few	TRBJ2-7	-	TGTGCCACCAGCCGAAGAGTTGGGGCCGGGAACGAGCAGTACTTC	CATSRRVGAGNEQYF
TRBV7-6	-	TRBJ2-1	-	TGTGCCAGCAGCTTCGGACGGAGTAATGAGCAGTTCTTC	CASSFGRSNEQFF
TRBV20-1	few	TRBJ2-7	TRBD2	TGCAGTTCCGGGCGGGAGGGTGCCTACGAGCAGTACTTC	CSSGREGAYEQYF
TRBV25-1	-	TRBJ1-6	TRBD1	TGTGCCAGCAGCCAAGGGGGCGGAAATAATTCACCCCTCCACTTT	CASSQGGGNNSPLHF
TRBV5-6	-	TRBJ2-1	-	TGTGCCAGCAGCTCCGGGATGCACAATGAGCAGTTCTTC	CASSSGMHNEQFF
TRBV6-5	few	TRBJ2-3	-	TGTGCCAGCAGTTCGGGTGGGTCTAGCACAGATACGCAGTATTTT	CASSSGGSSTDTQYF
TRBV12-5	-	TRBJ2-1	TRBD2	TGTGCTAGTGGTTTGGGGACTAGCGGAAGCGAGAAGCAGTTCTTC	CASGLGTSGSEKQFF
TRBV5-1	few	TRBJ2-5	-	TGCGCCAGCAGCCCAGATAAAGCGGCTCAAGAGACCCAGTACTTC	CASSPDKAAQETQYF
TRBV20-1	-	TRBJ2-2	TRBD2	TGCAGTGCAGGGACTAGCGGGAGTATTGCCGGGGAGCTGTTTTTT	CSAGTSGSIAGELFF
TRBV5-1	many	TRBJ2-5	TRBD2	TGCGCCAGCAGCTTAGCGGGAGTTGTGGAGACCCAGTACTTC	CASSLAGVVETQYF
TRBV28	few	TRBJ2-3	-	TGTGCCCGCAACCGGCACCCAAACACAGATACGCAGTATTTT	CARNRHPNTDTQYF
TRBV6-2/TRBV6-3	-	TRBJ2-1	-	TGTGCCAGCAGTCCCACCGGGGAAAGCTCCTACAATGAGCAGTTCTTC	CASSPTGESSYNEQFF
TRBV10-2	-	TRBJ2-7	-	TGCGCCAGCAGTGAGTCGGTGAGAGGGGACTACGAGCAGTACTTC	CASSESVRGDYEQYF
TRBV5-1	few	TRBJ2-1	-	TGCGCCAGCAGCTTGACCGGGACCCCCTACAATGAGCAGTTCTTC	CASSLTGTPYNEQFF
TRBV19	few	TRBJ2-7	TRBD1	TGTGCCAGTAAGGCCGAGGGACAGCTGAGCTCCTACGAGCAGTACTTC	CASKAEGQLSSYEQYF
TRBV4-3	many	TRBJ2-3	-	TGCGCCAGCAGCCAGGGTGCTTTCGGCGTTAGCACAGATACGCAGTATTTT	CASSQGAFGVSTDTQYF
TRBV5-1	-	TRBJ2-2	-	TGCGCCAGCAGCAGGTTAGCGGCCGGACCCGGGGAGCTGTTTTTT	CASSRLAAGPGELFF
TRBV20-1	few	TRBJ2-4	-	TGCAGTGCTCTAAGTGATTCCGTGGGGGAGGACAAAAACATTCAGTACTTC	CSALSDSVGEDKNIQYF
TRBV15	-	TRBJ2-1	-	TGTGCCACCAGCAGAGACGCCCCTGAGCAGTTCTTC	CATSRDAPEQFF
TRBV6-1	many	TRBJ2-5	TRBD2	TGTGCCAGCAGCCGGGGGGGGCAAGAGACCCAGTACTTC	CASSRGGQETQYF
TRBV4-3	-	TRBJ2-6	-	TGCGCCAGCAGCCAAACTGGGGCCAACGTCCTGACTTTC	CASSQTGANVLTF
TRBV5-1	-	TRBJ1-4	TRBD1	TGCGCCAGCAGCGTTACAGGGGAGATCGGTGAAAAACTGTTTTTT	CASSVTGEIGEKLFF
TRBV2	few	TRBJ1-2	-	TGTGCCAGCAGTGCCGCTGGGTCGAAAGGCTACACCTTC	CASSAAGSKGYTF
TRBV6-1	-	TRBJ1-3	-	TGTGCCAGCAGCCGCACAACAGGACTAGGGGGAAACACCATATATTTT	CASSRTTGLGGNTIYF
TRBV9	-	TRBJ2-3	TRBD2	TGTGCCAGCAGCCCCCGAGGTAGCGGGGGGCCAACAGATACGCAGTATTTT	CASSPRGSGGPTDTQYF
TRBV10-2	-	TRBJ1-4	-	TGCGCCAGCGCGGCCGGGGGGCCTGGTAATGAAAAACTGTTTTTT	CASAAGGPGNEKLFF
TRBV5-1	-	TRBJ2-3	-	TGCGCCAGCCAGCGGGCAACCAGCACAGATACGCAGTATTTT	CASQRATSTDTQYF
TRBV12-3/TRBV12-4	-	TRBJ2-5	TRBD1	TGTGCCAGCAGACAGGGGGCAGGCCAAGAGACCCAGTACTTC	CASRQGAGQETQYF
TRBV3-1	-	TRBJ2-7	TRBD2	TGTGCCAGCAGCCAATCGGGGGGTGCCTACGAGCAGTACTTC	CASSQSGGAYEQYF
TRBV7-8	-	TRBJ2-5	TRBD2	TGTGCCAGCAGCTTAGGGACTAGCGGGAGTTGGGAGACCCAGTACTTC	CASSLGTSGSWETQYF
TRBV6-1	few	TRBJ2-1	-	TGTGCCAGCAGAGACTTCCCGGGGACACCAGAGTTCTTC	CASRDFPGTPEFF
TRBV28	few	TRBJ1-2	-	TGTGCCAGCAGCTTGAAGTTCTATGGCTACACCTTC	CASSLKFYGYTF
TRBV12-3/TRBV12-4	many	TRBJ1-5	TRBD1	TGTGCCAGCGGACAGGGCAGTCAGCCCCAGCATTTT	CASGQGSQPQHF
TRBV4-2	-	TRBJ2-5	-	TGTGCCAGCAGCCAAGGGCAGATGGCTTCGGTAGAAGAGACCCAGTACTTC	CASSQGQMASVEETQYF
TRBV12-5	few	TRBJ2-1	TRBD1	TGTGCTAGTGGTTCGGGACAGGGGAACAATGAGCAGTTCTTC	CASGSGQGNNEQFF
TRBV28	many	TRBJ2-7	-	TGTGCCAGCAGTTTCTCGCGGAGGTACGAGCAGTACTTC	CASSFSRRYEQYF
TRBV24-1	few	TRBJ2-2	TRBD1	TGTGCCACCAGTGATATGGACAGGGCAGGAACCGGGGAGCTGTTTTTT	CATSDMDRAGTGELFF
TRBV4-2	-	TRBJ2-7	TRBD1	TGTGCCAGCAGCCAAGAGGGACAGGGTGGACCTCACGAGCAGTACTTC	CASSQEGQGGPHEQYF